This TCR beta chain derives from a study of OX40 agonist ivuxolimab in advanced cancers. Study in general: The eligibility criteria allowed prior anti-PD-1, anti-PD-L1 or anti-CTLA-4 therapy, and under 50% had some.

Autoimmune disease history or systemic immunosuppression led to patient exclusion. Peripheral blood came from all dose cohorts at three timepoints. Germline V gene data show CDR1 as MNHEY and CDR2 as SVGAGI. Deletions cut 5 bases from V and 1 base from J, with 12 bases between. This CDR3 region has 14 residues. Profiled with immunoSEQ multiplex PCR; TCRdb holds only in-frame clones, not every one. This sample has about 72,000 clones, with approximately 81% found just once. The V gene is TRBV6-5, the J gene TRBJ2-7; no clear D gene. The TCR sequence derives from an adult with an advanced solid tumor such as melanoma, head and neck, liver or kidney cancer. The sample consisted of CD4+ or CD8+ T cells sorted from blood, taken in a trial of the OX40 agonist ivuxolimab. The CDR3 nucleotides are TGTGCCAGCAGTGATTGGGCAGTTTCCTACGAGCAGTACTTC. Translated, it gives CASSDWAVSYEQYF.